Listed below are T cell receptor beta chains from one sample, sequenced in a study of blood T cell repertoires in COVID-19. Method: immunoSEQ multiplex PCR; TCRdb's copy keeps in-frame clones and lacks some. Here the sample spans hundreds of thousands of clones, 80% to 90% being singletons. The specimen was PBMCs or T cells enriched from blood (not recorded which). The receptors were gathered from a man younger than 40 who had recovered from COVID-19. Both conserved end residues are part of each CDR3. Fields, in order: V gene, D gene, J gene, clone size, CDR3 DNA, CDR3 protein. D genes are given only for firm matches. Clone size appears in some rows only: once, few, many, or a class for an expanded clone.

v_gene: TRBV6-5
d_gene: .
j_gene: TRBJ1-5
abundance: once
CDR3nt: TGTGCCAGCAGTAAGGGCGGGATCAATCAGCCCCAGCATTTT
CDR3aa: CASSKGGINQPQHF

v_gene: TRBV25-1
d_gene: .
j_gene: TRBJ1-2
abundance: .
CDR3nt: TGTGCCAGCACCGCTGGGATGGGGGCTGGCTATGGCTACACCTTC
CDR3aa: CASTAGMGAGYGYTF

v_gene: TRBV2
d_gene: .
j_gene: TRBJ1-5
abundance: .
CDR3nt: TGTGCCAGCAGTGCAGCGGCTTCAGGGTGGGGAAATCAGCCCCAGCATTTT
CDR3aa: CASSAAASGWGNQPQHF

v_gene: TRBV6-1
d_gene: TRBD1
j_gene: TRBJ1-5
abundance: .
CDR3nt: TGTGCCAGCAGTGAACAAGGACAGGAAAATCAGCCCCAGCATTTT
CDR3aa: CASSEQGQENQPQHF

v_gene: TRBV5-1
d_gene: .
j_gene: TRBJ2-7
abundance: .
CDR3nt: TGCGCCAGCAGCTTGTCAGGGGCCACCTACGAGCAGTACTTC
CDR3aa: CASSLSGATYEQYF

v_gene: TRBV7-3
d_gene: TRBD2
j_gene: TRBJ2-3
abundance: .
CDR3nt: TGTGCCAGCAGCTTCCGCGGCAATAGCGGGGGCGGGACAGATACGCAGTATTTT
CDR3aa: CASSFRGNSGGGTDTQYF

v_gene: TRBV9
d_gene: .
j_gene: TRBJ2-3
abundance: .
CDR3nt: TGTGCCAGCAGCGTTACAGGGTGGGGGACAGATACGCAGTATTTT
CDR3aa: CASSVTGWGTDTQYF

v_gene: TRBV29-1
d_gene: .
j_gene: TRBJ1-3
abundance: .
CDR3nt: TGCAGCGCCCTTCTAACCTCTGGAAACACCATATATTTT
CDR3aa: CSALLTSGNTIYF

v_gene: TRBV27
d_gene: .
j_gene: TRBJ2-2
abundance: .
CDR3nt: TGTGCCAGCAGTTTATCTGGGGCCGGCGACACCGGGGAGCTGTTTTTT
CDR3aa: CASSLSGAGDTGELFF

v_gene: TRBV3-1/TRBV3-2
d_gene: TRBD2
j_gene: TRBJ2-1
abundance: .
CDR3nt: TGTGCCAGCAGCCAAGGACTAGCGGGCCTAAGCTCCTACAATGAGCAGTTCTTC
CDR3aa: CASSQGLAGLSSYNEQFF

v_gene: TRBV5-6
d_gene: TRBD1
j_gene: TRBJ1-1
abundance: once
CDR3nt: TGTGCCAGCAGCTTGGACAGGGGTGGGACTGAAGCTTTCTTT
CDR3aa: CASSLDRGGTEAFF

v_gene: TRBV11-3
d_gene: .
j_gene: TRBJ1-1
abundance: few
CDR3nt: TGTGCCAGCAGCTTAGACGTAGGGATCCAGTATAGTACCGAGGGCACTGAAGCTTTCTTT
CDR3aa: CASSLDVGIQYSTEGTEAFF

v_gene: TRBV29-1
d_gene: .
j_gene: TRBJ2-1
abundance: .
CDR3nt: TGCAGCGCGGAAGGACTACCAAATGAGCAGTTCTTC
CDR3aa: CSAEGLPNEQFF

v_gene: TRBV6-5
d_gene: .
j_gene: TRBJ2-2
abundance: .
CDR3nt: TGTGCCAGCAGCCCCATGGAGGCCGGGGAGCTGTTTTTT
CDR3aa: CASSPMEAGELFF

v_gene: TRBV6-2/TRBV6-3
d_gene: .
j_gene: TRBJ1-2
abundance: .
CDR3nt: TGTGCCAGCAGCCCCACTGCCAGGGATTCCTATGGCTACACCTTC
CDR3aa: CASSPTARDSYGYTF

v_gene: TRBV4-2
d_gene: TRBD2
j_gene: TRBJ2-7
abundance: .
CDR3nt: TGTGCCAGCAGCCAAGACTCCGTCGGGACTAGCAGCTCCTACGAGCAGTACTTC
CDR3aa: CASSQDSVGTSSSYEQYF

v_gene: TRBV7-8
d_gene: TRBD1
j_gene: TRBJ1-6
abundance: .
CDR3nt: TGTGCCAGCAGCGTTACAGGGGATAATTCACCCCTCCACTTT
CDR3aa: CASSVTGDNSPLHF

v_gene: TRBV11-2
d_gene: .
j_gene: TRBJ2-3
abundance: .
CDR3nt: TGTGCCAGCAGCTTTGGGCTCGCGCAAGATACGCAGTATTTT
CDR3aa: CASSFGLAQDTQYF

v_gene: TRBV5-1
d_gene: TRBD2
j_gene: TRBJ2-1
abundance: .
CDR3nt: TGCGCCAGCAGCACAAAGACTAGCGGGGGGGCAGACGAGCAGTTCTTC
CDR3aa: CASSTKTSGGADEQFF

v_gene: TRBV5-6
d_gene: TRBD2
j_gene: TRBJ2-2
abundance: .
CDR3nt: TGTGCCAGCAGCTTGGAGCTAGCGGGGGTTACCGGGGAGCTGTTTTTT
CDR3aa: CASSLELAGVTGELFF

v_gene: TRBV5-1
d_gene: .
j_gene: TRBJ1-2
abundance: .
CDR3nt: TGCGCCAGCAGGGGGACGGGGACTGATTATGGCTACACCTTC
CDR3aa: CASRGTGTDYGYTF

v_gene: TRBV3-1/TRBV3-2
d_gene: TRBD2
j_gene: TRBJ2-1
abundance: .
CDR3nt: TGTGCCAGCAGCAGGAGTAGCGGGGGCAATTACAATGAGCAGTTCTTC
CDR3aa: CASSRSSGGNYNEQFF

v_gene: TRBV5-4
d_gene: TRBD1
j_gene: TRBJ1-1
abundance: few
CDR3nt: TGTGCCAGCAGCTGGGGACAGGGGAGCACTGAAGCTTTCTTT
CDR3aa: CASSWGQGSTEAFF

v_gene: TRBV30
d_gene: .
j_gene: TRBJ2-2
abundance: .
CDR3nt: TGTGCCTGGGGAGTCGATATACGGGACACCGGGGAGCTGTTTTTT
CDR3aa: CAWGVDIRDTGELFF

v_gene: TRBV3-1/TRBV3-2
d_gene: .
j_gene: TRBJ1-2
abundance: .
CDR3nt: TGTGCCAGCAGCCAACCCGGGGGGGGCTACACCTTC
CDR3aa: CASSQPGGGYTF

v_gene: TRBV4-3
d_gene: TRBD1
j_gene: TRBJ1-2
abundance: .
CDR3nt: TGCGCCAGCAGCCAAGTAGGACAGGGTTATGGCTACACCTTC
CDR3aa: CASSQVGQGYGYTF